These T cell receptor beta chains were read from a single sample in a study of blood T cell repertoires in COVID-19. Produced via immunoSEQ multiplex PCR; TCRdb's table is partial and in-frame only. The table lists more than 90,000 clones, roughly 80% of them singletons, with about 2.5% in the top ten. The sequencing input was peripheral blood. Receptor source: a man aged 50 to 60 with acute or convalescent COVID-19. Each CDR3 is given with its conserved first and last residue.

j_call v_call cdr3_aa
TRBJ2-3 TRBV5-1 CASSPIGVAGFKRTQYF
TRBJ1-1 TRBV6-6 CASSYPIGQAEEAFF
TRBJ1-4 TRBV6-5 CAILNRVFEEKLFF
TRBJ2-3 TRBV5-4 CASSTEGAVDTQYF
TRBJ2-5 TRBV6-1 CASSEGAGEETQYF
TRBJ2-2 TRBV10-1 CASSEGTENTGELFF
TRBJ2-5 TRBV6-5 CASSYGGGGQETQYF
TRBJ1-1 TRBV29-1 CSVEDSGTGNTEAFF
TRBJ2-1 TRBV19 CASSVGTEEQFF
TRBJ1-2 TRBV4-1 CASSPYETGGYGYTF
TRBJ2-5 TRBV19 CASTGTGQETQYF
TRBJ1-5 TRBV4-1 CASSHQNSNQPQHF
TRBJ2-1 TRBV9 CASSFSGTAGNEQFF
TRBJ2-7 TRBV6-1 CASSERSSGYEQYF
TRBJ2-1 TRBV14 CASSHRGSSGFYNEQFF